This T cell receptor (beta chain) is from a study of blood T cell repertoires in COVID-19. Study as a whole: The United States, Italy and Spain provided the acute and convalescent COVID-19 samples. In each case, the material was cDNA or gDNA derived from T cells, B-cell-depleted T cells, or PBMCs.

One Seattle source followed patients from active infection through their disease course. In the authors' workflow: Quantification of nucleated cells was approximated via reference gene primer amplification. The assay was immunoSEQ multiplex PCR, and TCRdb's table has in-frame clones only and misses some. V and J calls and clone size follow that table, whereas D and trimming were derived from the DNA. Of about 310,000 clones listed, roughly 90% are singletons. CDR3 length: 15 residues. Per germline, CDR1 SNHLY and CDR2 FYNNEI. J gave up 6 bases and V 5 bases, and 7 bases lay outside the gene matches. This chain uses TRBV2 with TRBJ2-1; 10 positions agree with TRBD2. What was sequenced was peripheral blood. The source of this sequence is a woman in her 30s with COVID-19, enrolled during active disease. CDR3 loop: CASSLLAGVGNEQFF. The CDR3 coding sequence is TGTGCCAGCAGTCTTCTAGCGGGAGTTGGCAATGAGCAGTTCTTC.